This T cell receptor beta chain is from a study of early stage breast cancer tumors. Germline V gives CDR1 SGHDN, CDR2 FVKESK. The CDR3 is 16 residues long. The V segment lost 5 bases and the J segment 3 bases; nucleotides outside the gene matches: 11. This table comes from immunoSEQ multiplex PCR, and its TCRdb copy is limited to in-frame clones, with some not included. The sample includes tens of thousands of clones, approximately 90% seen only once; the top ten take approximately 5%. Findings and limits, study-wide: Functional markers like CD4, CD8 and FOXP3 were missed in bulk sequencing.

Concerning this clone itself: The antigen is unknown.

The V gene is TRBV14, the J gene TRBJ2-7, with 9 bases matching TRBD1. Sequencing was done on a sample of blood. The clonotype was recovered from a person between 65 and 79 years old with breast cancer. The CDR3 spells CASSAPGTGNRYEQYF. CDR3 coding DNA: TGTGCCAGCAGCGCTCCCGGGACAGGGAACCGCTACGAGCAGTACTTC.